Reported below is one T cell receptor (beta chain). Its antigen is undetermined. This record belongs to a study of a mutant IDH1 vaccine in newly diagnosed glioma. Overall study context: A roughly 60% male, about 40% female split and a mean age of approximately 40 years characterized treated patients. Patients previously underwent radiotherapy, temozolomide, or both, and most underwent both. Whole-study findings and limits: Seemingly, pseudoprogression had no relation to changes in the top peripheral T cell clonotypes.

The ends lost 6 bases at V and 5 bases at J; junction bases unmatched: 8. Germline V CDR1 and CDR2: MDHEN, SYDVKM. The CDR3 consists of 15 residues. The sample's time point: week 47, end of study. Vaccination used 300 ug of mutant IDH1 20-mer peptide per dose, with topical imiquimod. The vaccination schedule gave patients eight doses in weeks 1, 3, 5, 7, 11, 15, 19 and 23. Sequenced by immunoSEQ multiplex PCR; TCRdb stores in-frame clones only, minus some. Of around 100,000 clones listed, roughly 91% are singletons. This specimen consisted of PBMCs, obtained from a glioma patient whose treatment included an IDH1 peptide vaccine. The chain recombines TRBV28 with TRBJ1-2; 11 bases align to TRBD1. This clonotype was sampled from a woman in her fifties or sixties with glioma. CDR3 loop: CASSGGTGGLYGYTF. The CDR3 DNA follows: TGTGCCAGCAGCGGCGGGACAGGGGGTTTGTATGGCTACACCTTC.